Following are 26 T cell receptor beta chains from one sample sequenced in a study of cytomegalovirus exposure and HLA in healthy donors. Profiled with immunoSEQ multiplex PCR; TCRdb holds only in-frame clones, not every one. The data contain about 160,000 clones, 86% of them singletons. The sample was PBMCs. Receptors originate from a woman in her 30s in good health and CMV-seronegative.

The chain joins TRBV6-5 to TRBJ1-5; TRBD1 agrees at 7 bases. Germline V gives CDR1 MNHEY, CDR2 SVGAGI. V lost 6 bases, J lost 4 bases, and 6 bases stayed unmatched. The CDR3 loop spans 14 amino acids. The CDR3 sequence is CASRETGSNQPQHF. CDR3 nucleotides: TGTGCCAGCAGAGAGACAGGGTCTAATCAGCCCCAGCATTTT.

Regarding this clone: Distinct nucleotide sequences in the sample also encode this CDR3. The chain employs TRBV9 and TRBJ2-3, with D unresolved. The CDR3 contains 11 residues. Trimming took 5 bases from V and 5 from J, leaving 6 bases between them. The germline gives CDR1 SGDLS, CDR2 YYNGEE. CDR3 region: CASSDKDTQYF. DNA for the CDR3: TGTGCCAGCAGTGATAAAGATACGCAGTATTTT.

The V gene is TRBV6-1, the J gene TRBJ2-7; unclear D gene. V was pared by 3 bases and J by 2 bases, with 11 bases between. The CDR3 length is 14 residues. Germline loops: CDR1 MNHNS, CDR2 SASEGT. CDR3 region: CASSDWQPPYEQYF. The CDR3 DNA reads TGTGCCAGCAGTGATTGGCAGCCACCCTACGAGCAGTACTTC.

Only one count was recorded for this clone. The CDR3 region is CASSLTGTSTNTGELFF. Here the CDR3 DNA reads TGTGCCAGCAGCTTAACCGGGACTAGCACAAACACCGGGGAGCTGTTTTTT. The rearrangement links TRBV5-5 to TRBJ2-2; 9 nucleotides align to TRBD2. Losses at the gene ends were 2 bases for V and 2 bases for J; bases not matched to a gene: 7. The V gene's germline CDR1 is SGHKS and CDR2 YYEKEE (reference sequence). The CDR3 totals 17 residues.

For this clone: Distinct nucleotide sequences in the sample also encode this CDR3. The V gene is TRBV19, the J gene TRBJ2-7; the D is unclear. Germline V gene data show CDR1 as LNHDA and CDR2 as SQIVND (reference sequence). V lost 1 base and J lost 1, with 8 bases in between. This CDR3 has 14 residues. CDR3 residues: CASSIGVGSYEQYF. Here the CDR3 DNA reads TGTGCCAGTAGTATAGGCGTAGGGTCCTACGAGCAGTACTTC.

This CDR3 reads CASSPRLAGANVLTF. As DNA, the CDR3 is TGTGCCAGCAGCCCCCGATTAGCTGGGGCCAACGTCCTGACTTTC. The chain joins TRBV7-6 to TRBJ2-6, with no clear D. CDR1 is SGHVS, CDR2 FNYEAQ, per germline. The ends were cut back, 5 bases at V and 2 bases at J, with 10 bases in the middle. The CDR3 has 15 residues.

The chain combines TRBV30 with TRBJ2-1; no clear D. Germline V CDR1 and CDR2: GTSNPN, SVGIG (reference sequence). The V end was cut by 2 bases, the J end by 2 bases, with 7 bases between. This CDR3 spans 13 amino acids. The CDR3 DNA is TGTGCCTGGAGTCCGAGCCCCTACAATGAGCAGTTCTTC. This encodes CAWSPSPYNEQFF.

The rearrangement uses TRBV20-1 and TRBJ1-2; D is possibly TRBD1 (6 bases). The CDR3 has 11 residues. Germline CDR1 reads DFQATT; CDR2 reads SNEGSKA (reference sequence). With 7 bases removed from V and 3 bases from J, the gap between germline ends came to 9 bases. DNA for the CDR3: TGCAGTGGACAGGCCCACTATGGCTACACCTTC. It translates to CSGQAHYGYTF.

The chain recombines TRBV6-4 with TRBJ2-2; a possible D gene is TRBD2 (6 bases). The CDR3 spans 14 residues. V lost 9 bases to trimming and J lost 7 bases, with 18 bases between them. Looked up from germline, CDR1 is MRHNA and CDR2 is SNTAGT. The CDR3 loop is CASSGEGLGGELFF. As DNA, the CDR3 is TGTGCCAGTAGCGGAGAAGGGCTCGGCGGGGAGCTGTTTTTT.

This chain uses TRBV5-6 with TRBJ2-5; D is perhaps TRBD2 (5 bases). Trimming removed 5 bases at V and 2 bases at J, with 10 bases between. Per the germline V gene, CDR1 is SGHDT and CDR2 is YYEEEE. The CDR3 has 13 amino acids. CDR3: CASSFGVQETQYF. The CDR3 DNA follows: TGTGCCAGCAGTTTCGGGGTACAAGAGACCCAGTACTTC.

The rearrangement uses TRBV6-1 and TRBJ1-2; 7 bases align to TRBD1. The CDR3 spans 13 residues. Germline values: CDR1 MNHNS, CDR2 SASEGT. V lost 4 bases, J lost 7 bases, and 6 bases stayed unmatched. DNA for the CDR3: TGTGCCAGCAGTGGAGTGACAGGGCCTGGCTACACCTTC. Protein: CASSGVTGPGYTF.

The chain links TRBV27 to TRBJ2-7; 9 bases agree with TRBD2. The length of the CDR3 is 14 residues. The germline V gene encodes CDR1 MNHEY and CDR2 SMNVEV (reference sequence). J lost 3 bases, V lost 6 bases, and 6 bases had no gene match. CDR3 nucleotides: TGTGCCAGCAGACTAGCGGGCACCAACTACGAGCAGTACTTC. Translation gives CASRLAGTNYEQYF.

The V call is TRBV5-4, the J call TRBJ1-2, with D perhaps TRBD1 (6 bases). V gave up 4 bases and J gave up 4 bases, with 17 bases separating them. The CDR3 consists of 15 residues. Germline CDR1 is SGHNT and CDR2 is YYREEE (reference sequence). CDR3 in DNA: TGTGCCAGCAGCCTAACAGGGAGAATGGGCTATGGCTACACCTTC. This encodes CASSLTGRMGYGYTF. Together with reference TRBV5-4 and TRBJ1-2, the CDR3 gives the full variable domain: ETGVTQSPTHLIKTRGQQVTLRCSSQSGHNTVSWYQQALGQGPQFIFQYYREEENGRGNFPPRFSGLQFPNYSSELNVNALELDDSALYLCASSLTGRMGYGYTFGSGTRLTVV.

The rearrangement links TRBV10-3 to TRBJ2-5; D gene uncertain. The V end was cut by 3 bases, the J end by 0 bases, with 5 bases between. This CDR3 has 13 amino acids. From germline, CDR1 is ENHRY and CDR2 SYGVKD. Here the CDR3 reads CAISERDQETQYF. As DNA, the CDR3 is TGTGCCATCAGTGAACGGGACCAAGAGACCCAGTACTTC.

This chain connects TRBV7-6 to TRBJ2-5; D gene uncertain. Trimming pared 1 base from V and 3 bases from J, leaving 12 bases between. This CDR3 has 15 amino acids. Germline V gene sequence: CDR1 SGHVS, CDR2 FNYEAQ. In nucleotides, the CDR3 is TGTGCCAGCAGCTTAGATTTGGGCCAGAAAGAGACCCAGTACTTC. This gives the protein CASSLDLGQKETQYF.

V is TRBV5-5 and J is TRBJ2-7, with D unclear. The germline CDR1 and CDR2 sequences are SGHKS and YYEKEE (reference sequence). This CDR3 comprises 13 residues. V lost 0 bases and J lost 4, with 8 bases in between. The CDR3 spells CASSLEGRYEQYF. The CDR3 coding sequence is TGTGCCAGCAGCTTGGAGGGTCGTTACGAGCAGTACTTC. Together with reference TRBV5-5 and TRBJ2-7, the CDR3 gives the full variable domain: DAGVTQSPTHLIKTRGQQVTLRCSPISGHKSVSWYQQVLGQGPQFIFQYYEKEERGRGNFPDRFSARQFPNYSSELNVNALLLGDSALYLCASSLEGRYEQYFGPGTRLTVT.

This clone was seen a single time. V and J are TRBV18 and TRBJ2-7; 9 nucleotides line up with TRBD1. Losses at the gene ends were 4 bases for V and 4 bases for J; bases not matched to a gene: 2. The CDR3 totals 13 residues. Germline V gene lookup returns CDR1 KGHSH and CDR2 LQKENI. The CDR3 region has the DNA TGTGCCAGCTCACTCGGGACAGGGTACGAGCAGTACTTC. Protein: CASSLGTGYEQYF.

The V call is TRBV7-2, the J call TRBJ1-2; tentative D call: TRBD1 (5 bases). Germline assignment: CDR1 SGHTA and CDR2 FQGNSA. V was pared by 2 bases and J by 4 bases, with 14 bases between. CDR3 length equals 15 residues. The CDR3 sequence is CASSLSREGTYGYTF. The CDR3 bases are TGTGCCAGCAGCTTAAGCAGGGAAGGGACCTATGGCTACACCTTC.

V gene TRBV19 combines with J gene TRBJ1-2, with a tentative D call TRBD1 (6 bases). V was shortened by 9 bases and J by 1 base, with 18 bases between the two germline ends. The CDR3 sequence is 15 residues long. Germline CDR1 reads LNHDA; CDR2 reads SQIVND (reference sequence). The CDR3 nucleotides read TGTGCCAGCAAAGACCGGGACACTGATAACTATGGCTACACCTTC. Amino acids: CASKDRDTDNYGYTF.

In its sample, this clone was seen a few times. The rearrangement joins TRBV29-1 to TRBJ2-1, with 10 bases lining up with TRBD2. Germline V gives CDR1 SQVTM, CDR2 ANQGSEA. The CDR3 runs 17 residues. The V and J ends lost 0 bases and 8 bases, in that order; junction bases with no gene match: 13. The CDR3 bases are TGCAGCGTTGAAGACCCCCGGTCCCTAGCGGGAGTGGATGAGCAGTTCTTC. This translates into CSVEDPRSLAGVDEQFF.

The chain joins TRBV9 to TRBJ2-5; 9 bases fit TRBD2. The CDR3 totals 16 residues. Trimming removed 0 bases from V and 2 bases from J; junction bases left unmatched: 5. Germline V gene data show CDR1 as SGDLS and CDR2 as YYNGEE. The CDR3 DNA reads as TGTGCCAGCAGCGTAGGTCCTAGCGGGATACAAGAGACCCAGTACTTC. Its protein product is CASSVGPSGIQETQYF.

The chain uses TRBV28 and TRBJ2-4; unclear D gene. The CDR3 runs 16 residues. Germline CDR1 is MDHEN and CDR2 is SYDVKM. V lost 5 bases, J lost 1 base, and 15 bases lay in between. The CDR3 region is CASSILVIGAKNIQYF. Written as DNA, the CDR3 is TGTGCCAGCAGTATCCTGGTGATAGGGGCCAAAAACATTCAGTACTTC. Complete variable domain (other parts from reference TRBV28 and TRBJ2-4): DVKVTQSSRYLVKRTGEKVFLECVQDMDHENMFWYRQDPGLGLRLIYFSYDVKMKEKGDIPEGYSVSREKKERFSLILESASTNQTSMYLCASSILVIGAKNIQYFGAGTRLSVL.

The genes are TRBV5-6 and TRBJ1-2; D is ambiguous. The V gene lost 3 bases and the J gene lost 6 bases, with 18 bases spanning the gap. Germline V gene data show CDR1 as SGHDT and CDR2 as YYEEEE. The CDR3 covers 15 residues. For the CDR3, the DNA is TGTGCCAGCAGCTCCGAGCTAGGTTTGATGGATGGCTACACCTTC. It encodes CASSSELGLMDGYTF.

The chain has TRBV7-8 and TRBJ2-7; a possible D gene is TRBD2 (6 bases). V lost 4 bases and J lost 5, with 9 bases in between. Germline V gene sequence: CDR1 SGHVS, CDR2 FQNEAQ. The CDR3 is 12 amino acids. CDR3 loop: CASSSGGDEQYF. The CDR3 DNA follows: TGTGCCAGCAGCTCAGGCGGGGACGAGCAGTACTTC.

CDR3 protein: CASSPRTGLDYEQYF. The CDR3 nucleotides read TGTGCCAGCTCACCACGGACAGGGTTGGACTACGAGCAGTACTTC. The chain carries TRBV18 and TRBJ2-7; TRBD1 matches 8 bases. V trimming: 1 base; J trimming: 3 bases; junction bases outside the gene matches: 5. This CDR3 spans 15 amino acids. Per germline, CDR1 KGHSH and CDR2 LQKENI.

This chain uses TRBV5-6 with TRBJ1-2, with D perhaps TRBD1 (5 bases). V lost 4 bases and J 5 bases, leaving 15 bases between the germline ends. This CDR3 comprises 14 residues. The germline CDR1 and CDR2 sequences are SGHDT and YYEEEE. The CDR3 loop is CASSLGPGTYGYTF. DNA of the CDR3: TGTGCCAGCAGCCTAGGGCCGGGGACGTATGGCTACACCTTC.